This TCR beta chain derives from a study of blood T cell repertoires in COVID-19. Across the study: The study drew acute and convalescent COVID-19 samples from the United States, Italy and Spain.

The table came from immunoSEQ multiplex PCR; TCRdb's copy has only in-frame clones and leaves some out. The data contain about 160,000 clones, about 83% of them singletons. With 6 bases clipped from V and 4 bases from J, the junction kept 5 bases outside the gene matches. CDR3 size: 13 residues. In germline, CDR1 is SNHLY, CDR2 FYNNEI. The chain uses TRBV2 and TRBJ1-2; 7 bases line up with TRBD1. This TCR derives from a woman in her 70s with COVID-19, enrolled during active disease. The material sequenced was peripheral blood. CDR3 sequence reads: CASRKTGPYGYTF. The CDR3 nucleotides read TGTGCCAGCAGAAAGACAGGGCCCTATGGCTACACCTTC.